A single sample is the source of the 26 T cell receptor beta chains below, sequenced in a study of blood T cell repertoires in COVID-19. The assay was immunoSEQ multiplex PCR, and TCRdb's table has in-frame clones only and misses some. The sample lists 85,000 to 100,000 clones; 70% to 85% were seen once. The source material was peripheral blood. Source of these receptors: a woman aged 55-70 years with acute or convalescent COVID-19.

V usage is TRBV11-2 and J usage is TRBJ2-2; 7 nucleotides line up with TRBD2. J lost 4 bases, V lost 5 bases, and 13 bases had no gene match. The length of the CDR3 is 17 residues. Germline assignment: CDR1 SGHAT and CDR2 FQNNGV. CDR3 amino acids: CASSPPRGERGTGELFF. The CDR3 region has the DNA TGTGCCAGCAGCCCACCCCGGGGGGAGCGGGGCACCGGGGAGCTGTTTTTT.

The chain has TRBV3-1 (or the pseudogene TRBV3-2) and TRBJ2-7; 9 bases fit TRBD1. The CDR3 is made up of 14 amino acids. From germline, CDR1 is LGHDT and CDR2 YNNKEL (reference sequence). The junction had 8 bases not matched to a gene; V was cut back by 3 bases and J by 8 bases. Here the CDR3 reads CASSHGQGFSQQYF. The CDR3 region has the DNA TGTGCCAGCAGCCACGGACAGGGGTTTTCTCAGCAGTACTTC.

V and J are TRBV18 and TRBJ1-1, with D possibly TRBD1 on 5 matching bases. There are 14 residues in the CDR3. The V gene's germline CDR1 is KGHSH and CDR2 LQKENI. V gave up 3 bases and J gave up 0 bases, with 8 bases separating them. CDR3 DNA sequence: TGTGCCAGCTCACCGGAGACAGTGAACACTGAAGCTTTCTTT. This translates into CASSPETVNTEAFF.

The V call is TRBV7-2, the J call TRBJ1-5; the D is unclear. Germline assignment: CDR1 SGHTA and CDR2 FQGNSA. CDR3 size: 15 residues. The V gene lost 1 base and the J gene lost 4 bases, with 11 bases spanning the gap. This CDR3 is CASSLDRFGNQPQHF. CDR3 nucleotides: TGTGCCAGCAGCTTAGATAGGTTCGGGAATCAGCCCCAGCATTTT. Using reference TRBV7-2 and TRBJ1-5 for the parts outside the CDR3, the full variable domain is GAGVSQSPSNKVTEKGKDVELRCDPISGHTALYWYRQSLGQGLEFLIYFQGNSAPDKSGLPSDRFSAERTGGSVSTLTIQRTQQEDSAVYLCASSLDRFGNQPQHFGDGTRLSIL.

A single count supports this clone. The rearrangement links TRBV28 to TRBJ1-2; 8 nucleotides match TRBD1. The CDR3 extends over 16 amino acids. Germline-derived CDR1 and CDR2 are MDHEN and SYDVKM. V lost 7 bases to trimming and J lost 1 base; unmatched junction nucleotides: 11. For the CDR3, the DNA is TGTGCCAGCACCTCCGCCGGGACAGGTGATAACTATGGCTACACCTTC. This sequence encodes CASTSAGTGDNYGYTF.

J is TRBJ1-4 and V is TRBV7-9; TRBD1 aligns across 8 bases. V lost 2 bases, J lost 12 bases, and 5 bases stayed unmatched. Germline V lookup: CDR1 SEHNR, CDR2 FQNEAQ (reference sequence). The length of the CDR3 is 13 residues. The CDR3 sequence is CASSLWGQDELFF. The CDR3 region has the DNA TGTGCCAGCAGCTTATGGGGACAGGATGAACTGTTTTTT.

The chain carries TRBV6-5 and TRBJ2-5, with 7 nucleotides matching TRBD2. Germline V CDR1 and CDR2: MNHEY, SVGAGI. J lost 5 bases, V lost 0 bases, and 6 bases had no gene match. The CDR3 covers 15 residues. This CDR3 is CASSYSGAGVETQYF. CDR3 nucleotide sequence: TGTGCCAGCAGTTACTCAGGGGCGGGGGTTGAGACCCAGTACTTC.

V is TRBV5-4 and J is TRBJ2-7, with a weak D call TRBD1 (6 bases). V lost 4 bases to trimming and J lost 1 base, with 9 bases between them. The CDR3 sequence is 13 residues long. Germline assignment: CDR1 SGHNT and CDR2 YYREEE (reference sequence). The DNA of the CDR3 is TGTGCCAGCAGCGGCAGGGGATCCTACGAGCAGTACTTC. Protein product: CASSGRGSYEQYF.

This clone was counted a few times. The chain couples TRBV7-2 to TRBJ1-1; D is ambiguous. CDR3 size: 13 residues. From germline, CDR1 is SGHTA and CDR2 FQGNSA. Trimming removed 8 bases at V and 4 bases at J, with 14 bases between. The CDR3 DNA reads TGTGCCAGCCACAGCGGTCTTTTCACTGAAGCTTTCTTT. Protein sequence: CASHSGLFTEAFF.

The chain carries TRBV18 and TRBJ2-1; D is perhaps TRBD1 (5 bases). Germline V gives CDR1 KGHSH, CDR2 LQKENI. V lost 2 bases to trimming and J lost 7 bases, with 15 bases between them. The CDR3 has 15 amino acids. The CDR3 loop reads CASSPATRVQNEQFF. The CDR3 bases are TGTGCCAGCTCACCAGCCACCAGGGTACAGAATGAGCAGTTCTTC.

This chain links TRBV6-5 with TRBJ1-5; D unresolved. Germline CDR1 is MNHEY and CDR2 is SVGAGI. The CDR3 consists of 14 residues. The ends were cut back, 6 bases at V and 6 bases at J, with 15 bases in the middle. The CDR3 sequence: CASSPSGVGQPQHF. Written as DNA, the CDR3 is TGTGCCAGCAGCCCCTCAGGCGTGGGTCAGCCCCAGCATTTT.

This clone was seen once. The rearrangement joins TRBV19 to TRBJ1-1; D is uncertain. V was clipped by 3 bases and J by 7 bases, with 15 bases between them. Germline V lookup: CDR1 LNHDA, CDR2 SQIVND (reference sequence). This CDR3 spans 14 amino acids. The CDR3 here is CASSMDRGGGEAFF. DNA of the CDR3: TGTGCCAGTAGTATGGACCGGGGAGGAGGTGAAGCTTTCTTT.

The chain joins TRBV3-1 (or the pseudogene TRBV3-2) to TRBJ1-1, with D possibly TRBD1 on 5 matching bases. This CDR3 has 13 amino acids. V gave up 4 bases and J gave up 1 base, with 7 bases separating them. Germline V gives CDR1 LGHDT, CDR2 YNNKEL (reference sequence). The CDR3 sequence is CASSPGENTEAFF. For the CDR3, the DNA is TGTGCCAGCAGCCCGGGGGAGAACACTGAAGCTTTCTTT.

Sample share makes this clone medium-sized (0.01 to 0.1%). The chain recombines TRBV19 with TRBJ2-3, with a possible D match to TRBD1 (5 bases). The ends were cut back, 5 bases at V and 1 base at J, with 16 bases in the middle. The CDR3 has 16 amino acids. The germline V gene has CDR1 LNHDA and CDR2 SQIVND (reference sequence). The CDR3 protein is CASSSIQAPGTDTQYF. The CDR3 DNA follows: TGTGCCAGTAGTTCGATACAGGCCCCTGGCACAGATACGCAGTATTTT.

The chain employs TRBV7-2 and TRBJ1-2, with 8 nucleotides matching TRBD1. Germline V gene sequence: CDR1 SGHTA, CDR2 FQGNSA. After removal of 4 bases from V and 8 bases from J, the junction contained 12 bases not matched to a gene. The CDR3 is 15 residues long. The CDR3 DNA sequence: TGTGCCAGCAGCTACTCAGGGGGCACTAACGGGGGCTACACCTTC. Protein product: CASSYSGGTNGGYTF.

This clone was detected many times. The gene calls are TRBV6-5 and TRBJ2-5, with 10 bases aligning to TRBD2. Trimming removed 6 bases from V and 4 bases from J; junction bases left unmatched: 5. This CDR3 is 14 amino acids long. CDR1 MNHEY and CDR2 SVGAGI come from the germline V gene. In DNA form, the CDR3 reads TGTGCCAGCAGCGGAGCGGGGGGGCCAGAGACCCAGTACTTC. As protein: CASSGAGGPETQYF.

The rearrangement joins TRBV6-5 to TRBJ1-3; D perhaps matches TRBD1 (6 bases). V gave up 2 bases and J gave up 1 base, with 12 bases separating them. CDR1 is MNHEY, CDR2 SVGAGI, per germline. This CDR3 has 16 residues. The DNA for the CDR3 is TGTGCCAGCAGTTACGTAGGGGGAAATTCTGGAAACACCATATATTTT. It codes for CASSYVGGNSGNTIYF.

The chain links TRBV14 to TRBJ2-7; 9 nucleotides align to TRBD1. Germline V gives CDR1 SGHDN, CDR2 FVKESK. J was trimmed by 1 base and V by 3 bases; bases with no gene match: 4. CDR3 length: 15 amino acids. CDR3 coding DNA: TGTGCCAGCAGCCAGCACGGGACAGGGTCCTACGAGCAGTACTTC. This codes for CASSQHGTGSYEQYF.

A remark on this clone: At one of its ends the junction is not consistent with the germline gene, which may arise from a read error. This chain links TRBV7-7 with TRBJ2-5; 9 nucleotides line up with TRBD1. CDR3 length: 15 residues. CDR1 and CDR2 from the germline V gene are SSHAT and FNYEAQ (reference sequence). CDR3 residues: CASSQTGTGRETQYF. In DNA form, the CDR3 reads TGTGCTAGCAGCCAGACCGGGACAGGGAGGGAGACCCAGTACTTC. Variable domain in full (rest from reference TRBV7-7 and TRBJ2-5): GAGVSQSPRYKVTKRGQDVTLRCDPISSHATLYWYQQALGQGPEFLTYFNYEAQPDKSGLPSDRFSAERPEGSISTLTIQRTEQRDSAMYRCASSQTGTGRETQYFGPGTRLLVL.

The rearrangement joins TRBV27 to TRBJ1-5, with a weak D call TRBD1 (5 bases). The germline V and J ends were trimmed by 6 bases and 0 bases, with 12 bases remaining between them. The length of the CDR3 is 15 residues. Per germline, CDR1 MNHEY and CDR2 SMNVEV (reference sequence). The CDR3 reads CASRKGHLSNQPQHF. For the CDR3, the DNA is TGTGCCAGCAGAAAAGGACATCTTAGCAATCAGCCCCAGCATTTT.

This clone has a count of ten or more. The CDR3 DNA sequence: TGTGCCAGCCGGGGACTAGCGGACCAAGAGACCCAGTACTTC. Its protein product is CASRGLADQETQYF. V and J are TRBV6-5 and TRBJ2-5; 11 bases map to TRBD2. V lost 8 bases, J lost 0 bases, and 2 bases stayed unmatched. This CDR3 has 14 residues. The V gene's germline CDR1 is MNHEY and CDR2 SVGAGI.

The rearrangement links TRBV5-5 to TRBJ1-5; D perhaps matches TRBD1 (5 bases). The germline V gene encodes CDR1 SGHKS and CDR2 YYEKEE (reference sequence). V lost 2 bases to trimming and J lost 4 bases, with 10 bases between them. CDR3 size: 14 residues. The CDR3: CASSLGVVNQPQHF. The CDR3 DNA follows: TGTGCCAGCAGCTTAGGGGTGGTTAATCAGCCCCAGCATTTT. Based on the CDR3 plus reference TRBV5-5 and TRBJ1-5, the full variable domain is DAGVTQSPTHLIKTRGQQVTLRCSPISGHKSVSWYQQVLGQGPQFIFQYYEKEERGRGNFPDRFSARQFPNYSSELNVNALLLGDSALYLCASSLGVVNQPQHFGDGTRLSIL.

The table lists this clone with a count of one. The V gene is TRBV28, the J gene TRBJ1-2; possible D gene TRBD1, 6 bases. This CDR3 is 14 amino acids long. V lost 4 bases to trimming and J lost 4 bases, with 13 bases between them. CDR1 and CDR2 (germline): MDHEN, SYDVKM. The CDR3 DNA follows: TGTGCCAGCAGTTCCGCGGACAGATCCTATGGCTACACCTTC. It encodes CASSSADRSYGYTF.

The J gene is TRBJ2-7, the V gene TRBV13; TRBD1 is a possible D gene (6 bases). Per the germline V gene, CDR1 is PRHDT and CDR2 is FYEKMQ (reference sequence). The CDR3 is 14 residues long. V shed 11 bases and J shed 2 bases, with 19 bases lying between them. The CDR3 region has the DNA TGTGCCGCCCCCAGCCGGGACAAGACCTACGAGCAGTACTTC. Protein product: CAAPSRDKTYEQYF. Based on the CDR3 plus reference TRBV13 and TRBJ2-7, the full variable domain is AAGVIQSPRHLIKEKRETATLKCYPIPRHDTVYWYQQGPGQDPQFLISFYEKMQSDKGSIPDRFSAQQFSDYHSELNMSSLELGDSALYFCAAPSRDKTYEQYFGPGTRLTVT.

This chain's CDR3 is CASSEGQNTEAFF. Here the CDR3 DNA reads TGTGCCAGCAGTGAAGGACAGAACACTGAAGCTTTCTTT. The chain carries TRBV6-1 and TRBJ1-1; no clear D. V lost 1 base to trimming and J lost 1 base, with 4 bases between them. Germline V gene data show CDR1 as MNHNS and CDR2 as SASEGT. The CDR3 is made up of 13 amino acids.

This sequence joins TRBV4-2 and TRBJ1-2; possibly TRBD1 for D (6 bases). Germline CDR1 reads LGHNA; CDR2 reads YNFKEQ. The V and J ends lost 1 base and 6 bases respectively, with 15 bases between them. The CDR3 extends over 15 amino acids. CDR3 loop: CASSQARGLENGYTF. The CDR3 nucleotides read TGTGCCAGCAGCCAAGCTAGGGGGTTAGAGAATGGCTACACCTTC.